The 30 T cell receptor beta chains below were found in one sample sequenced in a study of T cells after yellow fever vaccination. TCRdb recomputed calls from the 5' RACE reads with MiXCR, one row per CDR3 protein. This sample has some 110,000 distinct CDR3 sequences, with under 8% found just once. The sample here was CD4+ T cells sorted from PBMCs, taken around 10 days after the first yellow fever vaccination. These receptors originate from a man between 18 and 35 years old who received the YFV17D yellow fever vaccine.

This clonotype was seen at least ten times. V is TRBV4-2 and J is TRBJ1-4, with D tentatively TRBD1 (6 bases). With 0 bases removed from V and 6 bases from J, the gap between germline ends came to 17 bases. CDR3 size: 17 residues. The V gene's germline CDR1 is LGHNA and CDR2 YNFKEQ. CDR3 region: CASSQDSGGRAYEKLFF. The CDR3 nucleotides are TGTGCCAGCAGCCAAGATTCCGGGGGCCGGGCATATGAAAAACTGTTTTTT.

There are many counts of this clonotype. This sequence joins TRBV11-2 and TRBJ1-2; the D is unclear. The CDR3 length is 11 residues. Germline CDR1 SGHAT, CDR2 FQNNGV. The V gene lost 3 bases and the J gene lost 1 base, with 0 bases spanning the gap. CDR3 coding DNA: TGTGCCAGCAGCTTTAACTATGGCTACACCTTC. Its translation: CASSFNYGYTF. Full variable domain (outside the CDR3, taken from reference TRBV11-2 and TRBJ1-2): EAGVAQSPRYKIIEKRQSVAFWCNPISGHATLYWYQQILGQGPKLLIQFQNNGVVDDSQLPKDRFSAERLKGVDSTLKIQPAKLEDSAVYLCASSFNYGYTFGSGTRLTVV.

CDR3: CASSLTSGGLTDTQYF. The CDR3 nucleotides are TGTGCCAGCAGCTTAACTAGCGGGGGGCTCACAGATACGCAGTATTTT. This chain joins TRBV7-3 and TRBJ2-3; 10 bases line up with TRBD2. Germline V gene data show CDR1 as SGHTA and CDR2 as FQGTGA. The CDR3 covers 16 residues. Trimming removed 0 bases from V and 2 bases from J; junction bases left unmatched: 2.

This clonotype turned up a few times. CDR3: CASSADRTKPQHF. CDR3 bases: TGTGCCAGCAGCGCGGACAGGACGAAGCCCCAGCATTTT. This sequence joins TRBV11-2 and TRBJ1-5; TRBD1 matches at 7 bases. J lost 8 bases, V lost 5 bases, and 6 bases had no gene match. Germline V gives CDR1 SGHAT, CDR2 FQNNGV. The CDR3 has 13 amino acids.

This clonotype was counted many times. The J gene is TRBJ1-5, the V gene TRBV6-1; tentatively, D is TRBD1 (6 bases). Germline V CDR1 and CDR2: MNHNS, SASEGT. CDR3 length: 14 amino acids. V was shortened by 6 bases and J by 3 bases, with 12 bases between the two germline ends. CDR3 DNA sequence: TGTGCCAGCAGGGACCAGGGGACCAATCAGCCCCAGCATTTT. This encodes CASRDQGTNQPQHF.

Turning to this clonotype: This may arise from a read error, as a much more abundant clone is one base away. In this CDR3 the conserved last residue, phenylalanine or tryptophan, is missing, so a read error is likely. The chain carries TRBV10-3 and TRBJ2-7; D gene uncertain. Germline CDR1 reads ENHRY; CDR2 reads SYGVKD. The CDR3 totals 13 residues. The V and J ends lost 10 bases and 3 bases respectively, with 16 bases between them. CDR3 residues: CAKVVRSHYEQYL. CDR3 nucleotide sequence: TGTGCCAAAGTAGTTAGGTCGCACTACGAGCAGTACCTC.

This clonotype has ten or more counts. This chain uses TRBV14 with TRBJ2-7, with 11 positions matching TRBD1. The CDR3 has 13 residues. Per the germline V gene, CDR1 is SGHDN and CDR2 is FVKESK. Trimming at V came to 4 bases and at J to 6 bases, leaving 2 bases not matched to a gene. The CDR3 DNA is TGTGCCAGCAGCCCGGACAGGGGGCGCGAGCAGTACTTC. Its protein is CASSPDRGREQYF.

The rearrangement joins TRBV20-1 to TRBJ2-5, with D hard to call. Trimming removed 3 bases at V and 0 bases at J, with 5 bases between. Germline V gene sequence: CDR1 DFQATT, CDR2 SNEGSKA (reference sequence). The CDR3 spans 12 residues. CDR3 loop: CSARPDQETQYF. The CDR3 nucleotides read TGCAGTGCTAGGCCCGACCAAGAGACCCAGTACTTC.

This clonotype was observed many times. The gene calls are TRBV7-9 and TRBJ2-1; 7 bases match TRBD2. The CDR3 is 14 amino acids. Germline V gene lookup returns CDR1 SEHNR and CDR2 FQNEAQ (reference sequence). The V segment lost 2 bases and the J segment 9 bases; nucleotides outside the gene matches: 7. The chain's CDR3 is CASSLYGGTGEQFF. CDR3 bases: TGTGCCAGCAGCTTATACGGGGGGACGGGTGAGCAGTTCTTC.

The genes are TRBV9 and TRBJ1-4, with unresolved D. The CDR3 extends over 14 amino acids. V shed 0 bases and J shed 5 bases, with 8 bases lying between them. The germline CDR1 and CDR2 sequences are SGDLS and YYNGEE. The CDR3: CASSVDGGNEKLFF. The DNA for the CDR3 is TGTGCCAGCAGCGTAGACGGAGGGAATGAAAAACTGTTTTTT.

This clonotype was observed at least ten times. The chain recombines TRBV6-4 with TRBJ2-7; tentative D call: TRBD2 (6 bases). Germline V gene lookup returns CDR1 MRHNA and CDR2 SNTAGT. V lost 7 bases and J 3 bases, leaving 13 bases between the germline ends. This CDR3 is 13 amino acids long. The CDR3 reads CASTRRGLYEQYF. CDR3 in DNA: TGTGCCAGCACTAGGAGGGGACTCTACGAGCAGTACTTC.

This clonotype has more than one count but fewer than ten. The chain has TRBV18 and TRBJ1-2; D unresolved. Between the trimmed V and J ends, which lost 3 bases and 6 bases, there was a span of 14 bases. Germline-derived CDR1 and CDR2 are KGHSH and LQKENI. The CDR3 runs 14 residues. The CDR3 sequence is CASSPLTGGNGYTF. The CDR3, as DNA: TGTGCCAGCTCACCCTTGACGGGAGGGAATGGCTACACCTTC.

This clonotype appeared many times. This sequence joins TRBV27 and TRBJ2-1; 9 bases line up with TRBD2. The V segment lost 2 bases and the J segment 3 bases; nucleotides outside the gene matches: 5. The germline V gene encodes CDR1 MNHEY and CDR2 SMNVEV (reference sequence). The CDR3 length is 16 residues. The chain's CDR3 is CASSLGTSSFYNEQFF. In nucleotides, the CDR3 is TGTGCCAGCAGTTTAGGGACTAGCTCTTTCTACAATGAGCAGTTCTTC.

This clonotype has at least ten counts. This chain joins TRBV4-2 and TRBJ2-3; TRBD1 or TRBD2 may be the D gene (5 bases each). V was clipped by 0 bases and J by 2 bases, with 12 bases between them. CDR1 is LGHNA and CDR2 is YNFKEQ in the germline V gene. The CDR3 extends over 16 amino acids. For the CDR3, the DNA is TGTGCCAGCAGCCAAGATCTGAGGGGCGCCACAGATACGCAGTATTTT. As protein: CASSQDLRGATDTQYF.

As to this clonotype: This may stem from a read error, because a much larger clone lies one nucleotide away. This chain connects TRBV6-1 to TRBJ1-2; the D is unclear. Germline V gene data show CDR1 as MNHNS and CDR2 as SASEGT. This CDR3 has 14 amino acids. Trimming cost V 0 bases and J 7 bases, with 12 bases left between them. This chain's CDR3 is CASSEAPGDSGYTF. The CDR3 DNA sequence: TGTGCCAGCAGTGAAGCGCCCGGGGATTCTGGCTACACCTTC.

This chain connects TRBV12-5 to TRBJ1-1; 8 nucleotides align to TRBD1. CDR1 is LGHNT and CDR2 is FRNRAP in the germline V gene. The CDR3 contains 16 residues. Trimming removed 3 bases from V and 6 bases from J; junction bases left unmatched: 12. CDR3 region: CASGFYRGVFYAEAFF. The CDR3 coding sequence is TGTGCTAGTGGTTTTTACAGGGGGGTCTTTTACGCTGAAGCTTTCTTT.

This clonotype was detected ten times or more. V usage is TRBV4-3 and J usage is TRBJ2-3; D unclear. V lost 1 base, J lost 0 bases, and 11 bases lay in between. CDR3 length: 16 amino acids. Germline loops: CDR1 LGHNA, CDR2 YSLEER. The CDR3 nucleotides read TGCGCCAGCAGCCAAGTTTTTACAACTAGCACAGATACGCAGTATTTT. Its protein product is CASSQVFTTSTDTQYF.

This clonotype was seen ten or more times. V gene TRBV10-3 combines with J gene TRBJ2-1; D is ambiguous. The CDR3 has 14 residues. Trimming cost V 10 bases and J 4 bases, with 17 bases left between them. From germline, CDR1 is ENHRY and CDR2 SYGVKD. The CDR3 sequence: CATVYSSIYNEQFF. The CDR3 DNA sequence: TGTGCCACCGTCTATTCGTCCATTTACAATGAGCAGTTCTTC.

This clonotype was counted ten times or more. The V gene is TRBV27, the J gene TRBJ2-3; TRBD2 agrees at 8 bases. V dropped 5 bases and J dropped 3; count of bases not matched to a gene: 4. CDR3 length: 14 amino acids. The germline V gene encodes CDR1 MNHEY and CDR2 SMNVEV (reference sequence). The DNA of the CDR3 is TGTGCCAGCAGTAACGGGGGGGAGACAGATACGCAGTATTTT. Translation gives CASSNGGETDTQYF.

This clonotype has ten or more counts. CDR3 protein: CASSPDISNTGELFF. CDR3 in DNA: TGTGCCAGCTCACCAGACATATCGAACACCGGGGAGCTGTTTTTT. The chain recombines TRBV18 with TRBJ2-2; no clear D. The germline gives CDR1 KGHSH, CDR2 LQKENI. This CDR3 comprises 15 residues. Trimming shortened V by 2 bases and J by 0 bases, and 7 bases separated the two germline ends. Drawing the rest from reference TRBV18 and TRBJ2-2, the complete variable domain is NAGVMQNPRHLVRRRGQEARLRCSPMKGHSHVYWYRQLPEEGLKFMVYLQKENIIDESGMPKERFSAEFPKEGPSILRIQQVVRGDSAAYFCASSPDISNTGELFFGEGSRLTVL.

The rearrangement uses TRBV6-1 and TRBJ1-2; unclear D gene. CDR3 length: 15 residues. The V end was cut by 5 bases, the J end by 4 bases, with 17 bases between. Germline CDR1 is MNHNS and CDR2 is SASEGT. For the CDR3, the DNA is TGTGCCAGCAGTAGAGAGGGAGACCCTACCTATGGCTACACCTTC. It translates to CASSREGDPTYGYTF.

This clonotype was counted ten times or more. This chain uses TRBV12-3 or TRBV12-4 with TRBJ2-5; 13 nucleotides line up with TRBD2. The V segment lost 5 bases and the J segment 5 bases; nucleotides outside the gene matches: 14. The CDR3 has 18 residues. CDR3 region: CASSTSGGARSLYETQYF. The CDR3 nucleotides read TGTGCCAGCAGTACTAGCGGGGGGGCGAGGAGTCTCTACGAGACCCAGTACTTC.

There are many counts of this clonotype. The chain has TRBV20-1 and TRBJ1-1; D is unclear. The CDR3 consists of 13 residues. The V end lost 6 bases, the J end lost 0 bases, and 11 bases lay between the germline ends. Germline CDR1 is DFQATT and CDR2 is SNEGSKA (reference sequence). The CDR3: CSAKSTVNTEAFF. The DNA for the CDR3 is TGCAGTGCCAAATCCACCGTGAACACTGAAGCTTTCTTT.

The table lists this clonotype with many counts. The CDR3 is CSAEPARLYNEQFF. The CDR3 DNA reads as TGCAGTGCGGAGCCAGCACGACTCTACAATGAGCAGTTCTTC. The chain is built from TRBV20-1 and TRBJ2-1; D gene ambiguous. Germline V gives CDR1 DFQATT, CDR2 SNEGSKA (reference sequence). The V end lost 6 bases, the J end lost 3 bases, and 15 bases lay between the germline ends. The CDR3 totals 14 residues.

The table lists this clonotype with many counts. CDR3 residues: CSASRGGNTGELFF. CDR3 nucleotides: TGCAGTGCTTCCAGGGGAGGAAACACCGGGGAGCTGTTTTTT. The gene calls are TRBV20-1 and TRBJ2-2; D may match TRBD1 or TRBD2 (6 bases each). The CDR3 loop spans 14 amino acids. Per germline, CDR1 DFQATT and CDR2 SNEGSKA (reference sequence). V was trimmed by 5 bases and J by 2 bases, leaving 12 bases between them.

This clonotype occurred many times. The rearrangement joins TRBV5-1 to TRBJ2-1; 8 nucleotides agree with TRBD1. The CDR3 length is 16 residues. V was clipped by 1 base and J by 0 bases; unmatched bases: 3. Germline V lookup: CDR1 SGHRS, CDR2 YFSETQ. CDR3 residues: CASSLRQGISYNEQFF. Written as DNA, the CDR3 is TGCGCCAGCAGCTTGCGACAGGGGATCTCCTACAATGAGCAGTTCTTC.

This clonotype was picked up many times. V and J are TRBV11-1 and TRBJ2-2; 8 positions agree with TRBD2. CDR3 length: 18 residues. CDR1 and CDR2 (germline): SGHAT, FQDESV (reference sequence). The V and J ends lost 7 bases and 2 bases, in that order; junction bases with no gene match: 15. CDR3 sequence (DNA): TGTGCCAGCATCCTCACCAAGCGGGGGCCTCCTAACACCGGGGAGCTGTTTTTT. Its protein is CASILTKRGPPNTGELFF.

This clonotype was recorded at least ten times. The chain is built from TRBV4-3 and TRBJ2-1; 10 bases line up with TRBD1. The germline V gene encodes CDR1 LGHNA and CDR2 YSLEER. The CDR3 totals 16 residues. The trim removed 4 bases at V and 3 bases at J, leaving 6 bases unmatched. The CDR3 nucleotides are TGCGCCAGCAGCCCCGGGGACAGGGGAGGCTACAATGAGCAGTTCTTC. Translated: CASSPGDRGGYNEQFF.

This clonotype was seen at least ten times. The V gene is TRBV5-6, the J gene TRBJ2-3, with D hard to call. Per germline, CDR1 SGHDT and CDR2 YYEEEE. The CDR3 extends over 14 amino acids. Trimming pared 0 bases from V and 2 bases from J, leaving 7 bases between. The CDR3 is CASSLGTNTDTQYF. CDR3 in DNA: TGTGCCAGCAGCTTGGGAACGAACACAGATACGCAGTATTTT. Full variable domain (remainder filled in from reference TRBV5-6 and TRBJ2-3): DAGVTQSPTHLIKTRGQQVTLRCSPKSGHDTVSWYQQALGQGPQFIFQYYEEEERQRGNFPDRFSGHQFPNYSSELNVNALLLGDSALYLCASSLGTNTDTQYFGPGTRLTVL.

This clonotype has ten or more counts. The V gene is TRBV10-3, the J gene TRBJ2-5, with D possibly TRBD2 on 6 matching bases. V lost 4 bases, J lost 4 bases, and 16 bases lay in between. The CDR3 is 15 amino acids. The germline gives CDR1 ENHRY, CDR2 SYGVKD. CDR3 protein: CAISGTSQGGETQYF. The CDR3 region has the DNA TGTGCCATCAGTGGTACTAGCCAGGGTGGAGAGACCCAGTACTTC.